This section outlines one T cell receptor (delta chain) sequence together with its context. A much larger clone lies a single base off, so this may be a read error. The sample comes from a study of gamma-delta chains in newborns, infants, children. Background on the study: Microbial exposure reportedly drives polyclonal innate γδ T cell expansion after birth.

Germline V gene lookup returns CDR1 GEAIGNYY and CDR2 EKD. V trimming: 6 bases; J trimming: 0 bases; junction bases outside the gene matches: 25. This CDR3 contains 22 residues. TCRdb fed the reads to CATT. The sample yields roughly 1,600 delta-chain clones, about 8% seen once. The sequencing input was blood. The gene calls are TRDV2 and TRDJ1; 12 nucleotides agree with TRDD3. This clonotype was sampled from a child who was a newborn, infant or young child, either healthy, febrile or measles-vaccinated (not recorded which). In DNA, the CDR3 is TGTGCCTGTCGGACCCCCCGGCCTTCGGTGTCTGGGGGATACGGGCACACCGATAAACTCATCTTT. It encodes CACRTPRPSVSGGYGHTDKLIF.